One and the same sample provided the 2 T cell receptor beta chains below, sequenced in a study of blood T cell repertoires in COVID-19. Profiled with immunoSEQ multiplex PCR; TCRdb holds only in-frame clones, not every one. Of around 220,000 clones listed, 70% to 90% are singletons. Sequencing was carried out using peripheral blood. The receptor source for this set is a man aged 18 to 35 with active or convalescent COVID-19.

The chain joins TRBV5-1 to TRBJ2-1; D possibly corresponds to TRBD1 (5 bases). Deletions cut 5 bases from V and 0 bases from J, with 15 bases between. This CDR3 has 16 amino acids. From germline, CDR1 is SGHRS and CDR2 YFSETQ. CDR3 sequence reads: CASSFRDQSSYNEQFF. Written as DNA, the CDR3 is TGCGCCAGCAGTTTCAGGGATCAAAGCTCCTACAATGAGCAGTTCTTC.

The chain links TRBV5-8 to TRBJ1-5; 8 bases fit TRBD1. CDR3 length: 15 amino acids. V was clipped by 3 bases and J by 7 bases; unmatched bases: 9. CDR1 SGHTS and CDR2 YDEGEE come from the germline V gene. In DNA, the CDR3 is TGTGCCAGCAGCTCGGGACAGGTGGGGGGGCAGCCCCAGCATTTT. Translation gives CASSSGQVGGQPQHF.